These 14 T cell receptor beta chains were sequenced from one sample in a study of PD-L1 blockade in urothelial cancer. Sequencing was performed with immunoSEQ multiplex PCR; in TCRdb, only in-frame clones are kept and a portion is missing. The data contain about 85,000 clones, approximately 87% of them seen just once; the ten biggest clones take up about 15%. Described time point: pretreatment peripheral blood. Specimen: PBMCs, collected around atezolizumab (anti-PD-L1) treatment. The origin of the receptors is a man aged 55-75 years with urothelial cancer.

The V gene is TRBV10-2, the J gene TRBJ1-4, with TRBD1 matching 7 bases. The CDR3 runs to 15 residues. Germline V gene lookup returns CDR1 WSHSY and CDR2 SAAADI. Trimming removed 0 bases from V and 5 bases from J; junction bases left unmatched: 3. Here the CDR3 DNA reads TGCGCCAGCAGTGAGTCGGACAGGTTAAATGAAAAACTGTTTTTT. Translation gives CASSESDRLNEKLFF.

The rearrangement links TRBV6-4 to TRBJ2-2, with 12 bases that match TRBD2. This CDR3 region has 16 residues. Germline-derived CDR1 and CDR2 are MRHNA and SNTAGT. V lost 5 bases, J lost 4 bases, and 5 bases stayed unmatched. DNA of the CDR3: TGTGCCAGCAGTCGGAGGGGACTAGCGGGCACCGGGGAGCTGTTTTTT. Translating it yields CASSRRGLAGTGELFF.

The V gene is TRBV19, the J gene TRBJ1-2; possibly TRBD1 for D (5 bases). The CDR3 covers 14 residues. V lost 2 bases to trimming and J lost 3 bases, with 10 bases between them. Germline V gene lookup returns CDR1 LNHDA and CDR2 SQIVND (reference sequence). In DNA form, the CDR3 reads TGTGCCAGTAGTATAAGGGAAGGGGACTATGGCTACACCTTC. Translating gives CASSIREGDYGYTF.

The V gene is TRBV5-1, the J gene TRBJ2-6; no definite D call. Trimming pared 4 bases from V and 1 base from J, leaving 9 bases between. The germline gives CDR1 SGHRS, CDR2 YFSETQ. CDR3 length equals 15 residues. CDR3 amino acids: CASSLVVSGANVLTF. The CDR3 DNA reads TGCGCCAGCAGCCTAGTTGTGTCTGGGGCCAACGTCCTGACTTTC.

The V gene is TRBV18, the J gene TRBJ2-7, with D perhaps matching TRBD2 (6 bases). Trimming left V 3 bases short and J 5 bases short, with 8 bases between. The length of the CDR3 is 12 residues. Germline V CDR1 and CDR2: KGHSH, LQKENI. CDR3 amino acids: CASSPGGDEQYF. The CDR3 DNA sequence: TGTGCCAGCTCACCCGGGGGTGACGAGCAGTACTTC.

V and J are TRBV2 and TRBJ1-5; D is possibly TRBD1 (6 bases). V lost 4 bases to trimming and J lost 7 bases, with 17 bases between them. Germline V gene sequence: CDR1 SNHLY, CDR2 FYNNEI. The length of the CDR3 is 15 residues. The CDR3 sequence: CASSVTGPQEQPQHF. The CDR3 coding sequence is TGTGCCAGCAGTGTTACAGGGCCACAGGAACAGCCCCAGCATTTT.

In nucleotides, the CDR3 is TGTGCCAGCAGTTACCGGACAGAAGGCCAAAGGGTGCCCCAACCCAATGAGCAGTTCTTC. It encodes CASSYRTEGQRVPQPNEQFF. V and J are TRBV6-7 and TRBJ2-1, with a weak D call TRBD1 (6 bases). TRBV6-7 falls under the ORF class, with uncertain function. The CDR3 has 20 amino acids. Trimming took off 2 bases at V and 6 bases at J, with 29 bases between the two ends.

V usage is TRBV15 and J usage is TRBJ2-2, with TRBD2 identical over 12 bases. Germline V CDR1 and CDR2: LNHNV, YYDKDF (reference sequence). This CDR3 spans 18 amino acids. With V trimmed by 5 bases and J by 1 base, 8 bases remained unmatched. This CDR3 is CATSSHLLAGGNTGELFF. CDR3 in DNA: TGTGCCACCAGCTCTCACCTACTAGCGGGGGGGAACACCGGGGAGCTGTTTTTT.

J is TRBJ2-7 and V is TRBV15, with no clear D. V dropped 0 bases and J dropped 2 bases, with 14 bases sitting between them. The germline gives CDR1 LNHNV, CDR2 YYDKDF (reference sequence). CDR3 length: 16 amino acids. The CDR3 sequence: CATSRDLPGLTYEQYF. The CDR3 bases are TGTGCCACCAGCAGAGACCTACCGGGTCTAACCTACGAGCAGTACTTC.

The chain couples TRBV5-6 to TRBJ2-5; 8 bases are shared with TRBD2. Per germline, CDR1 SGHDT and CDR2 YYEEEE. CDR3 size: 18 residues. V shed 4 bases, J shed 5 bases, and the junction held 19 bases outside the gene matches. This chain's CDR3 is CASSGIHSGNKPGETQYF. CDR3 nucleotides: TGTGCCAGCAGCGGTATCCATAGCGGGAATAAGCCTGGTGAGACCCAGTACTTC.

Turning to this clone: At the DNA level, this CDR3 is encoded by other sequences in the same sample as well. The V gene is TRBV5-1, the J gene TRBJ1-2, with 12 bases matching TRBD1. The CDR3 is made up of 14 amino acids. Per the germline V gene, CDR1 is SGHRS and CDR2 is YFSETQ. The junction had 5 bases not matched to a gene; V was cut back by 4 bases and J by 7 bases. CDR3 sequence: CASSTGQGASGYTF. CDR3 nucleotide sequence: TGCGCCAGCAGCACGGGACAGGGGGCGAGTGGCTACACCTTC. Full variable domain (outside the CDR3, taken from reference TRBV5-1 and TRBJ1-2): KAGVTQTPRYLIKTRGQQVTLSCSPISGHRSVSWYQQTPGQGLQFLFEYFSETQRNKGNFPGRFSGRQFSNSRSEMNVSTLELGDSALYLCASSTGQGASGYTFGSGTRLTVV.

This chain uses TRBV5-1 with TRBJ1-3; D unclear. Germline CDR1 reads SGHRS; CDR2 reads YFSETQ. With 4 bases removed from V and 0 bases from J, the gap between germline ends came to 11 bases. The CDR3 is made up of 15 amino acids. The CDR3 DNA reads TGCGCCAGCAGCGAAACACGGGGCTCTGGAAACACCATATATTTT. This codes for CASSETRGSGNTIYF.

CDR3: CASSSGQGTTEAFF. CDR3 DNA: TGCGCCAGCAGCTCCGGACAGGGTACCACTGAAGCTTTCTTT. This rearrangement joins TRBV5-1 to TRBJ1-1; 8 bases are a match to TRBD1. The CDR3 has 14 amino acids. J lost 4 bases, V lost 3 bases, and 5 bases had no gene match. CDR1 and CDR2 from the germline V gene are SGHRS and YFSETQ.

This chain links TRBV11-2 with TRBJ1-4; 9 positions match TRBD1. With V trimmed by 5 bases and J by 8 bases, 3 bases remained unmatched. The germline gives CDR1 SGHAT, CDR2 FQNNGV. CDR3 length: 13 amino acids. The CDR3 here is CASSGTGTEKLFF. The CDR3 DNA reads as TGTGCCAGCAGCGGGACAGGGACCGAAAAACTGTTTTTT. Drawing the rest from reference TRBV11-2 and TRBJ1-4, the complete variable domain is EAGVAQSPRYKIIEKRQSVAFWCNPISGHATLYWYQQILGQGPKLLIQFQNNGVVDDSQLPKDRFSAERLKGVDSTLKIQPAKLEDSAVYLCASSGTGTEKLFFGSGTQLSVL.